The sequence of this T cell receptor beta chain was determined in a study of cytomegalovirus exposure and HLA in healthy donors. Broader study findings: Other equally common chains were less clonally expanded than HLA-associated TCR beta chains, a later analysis showed.

As to this clone: Antigen specificity is unknown.

The CDR3 sequence is 14 residues long. V shed 5 bases, J shed 3 bases, and the junction held 5 bases outside the gene matches. Germline CDR1 MNHEY, CDR2 SVGAGI. The PCR contained 60 Vbeta and 13 Jbeta primers. TCRdb's copy holds only in-frame clones and misses some; the assay was immunoSEQ multiplex PCR. This sample has about 150,000 clones, with about 80% found just once. The rearrangement joins TRBV6-5 to TRBJ2-7; 9 bases agree with TRBD2. This TCR was recovered from a woman between 40 and 55 years old in good health and CMV-seronegative. Sample: PBMCs. The CDR3 protein is CASSTGTSFYEQYF. The CDR3, as DNA: TGTGCCAGCAGTACCGGGACTAGCTTCTACGAGCAGTACTTC.